The 24 T cell receptor beta chains reported below all come from one sample, sequenced in a study of shared clonotypes between healthy human individuals. Data came from immunoSEQ multiplex PCR; TCRdb stores just in-frame clones and leaves some out. The repertoire includes approximately 1.5 million clones, 98% of them detected once, and approximately 0.4% sits in the top ten. Sequenced sample: naive CD4+ T cells sorted from blood. Indicated subset: CD45RA+ positively selected. The receptors were gathered from a man aged 25-45 years in good health.

The genes are TRBV15 and TRBJ1-4; tentative D call: TRBD1 (5 bases). Germline CDR1 and CDR2: LNHNV and YYDKDF (reference sequence). CDR3 size: 15 residues. V was shortened by 5 bases and J by 4 bases, with 14 bases between the two germline ends. CDR3 region: CATSGGRRGNEKLFF. The CDR3 DNA is TGTGCCACCAGCGGGGGGAGACGGGGTAATGAAAAACTGTTTTTT.

The chain couples TRBV29-1 to TRBJ1-5; D possibly corresponds to TRBD1 (6 bases). CDR3 size: 15 residues. V lost 5 bases and J 1 base, leaving 15 bases between the germline ends. Germline CDR1 and CDR2: SQVTM and ANQGSEA. CDR3 in amino acids: CSVSQGKGSNQPQHF. As DNA, the CDR3 is TGCAGCGTTTCACAGGGAAAGGGGAGCAATCAGCCCCAGCATTTT. Using reference TRBV29-1 and TRBJ1-5 for the parts outside the CDR3, the full variable domain is SAVISQKPSRDICQRGTSLTIQCQVDSQVTMMFWYRQQPGQSLTLIATANQGSEATYESGFVIDKFPISRPNLTFSTLTVSNMSPEDSSIYLCSVSQGKGSNQPQHFGDGTRLSIL.

This clone was recorded once. As DNA, the CDR3 is TGCGCCAGCAGCTTGGCCGGTGGGAGGCCCTACGAGCAGTACTTC. It codes for CASSLAGGRPYEQYF. The chain has TRBV5-1 and TRBJ2-7; D is possibly TRBD2 (6 bases). Germline CDR1 reads SGHRS; CDR2 reads YFSETQ. The CDR3 is made up of 15 amino acids. V was shortened by 0 bases and J by 2 bases, with 12 bases between the two germline ends.

This chain uses TRBV13 with TRBJ1-5, with no clear D. The V gene's germline CDR1 is PRHDT and CDR2 FYEKMQ (reference sequence). V lost 0 bases and J 10 bases, leaving 16 bases between the germline ends. This CDR3 spans 15 amino acids. The CDR3 DNA sequence: TGTGCCAGCAGCTTAGGGCAGGCCGCCTTTCCTCCCCAGCATTTT. Protein sequence: CASSLGQAAFPPQHF.

The chain is built from TRBV28 and TRBJ2-1; no clear D. Germline V gene sequence: CDR1 MDHEN, CDR2 SYDVKM. Trimming removed 6 bases at V and 4 bases at J, with 16 bases between. This CDR3 is 15 amino acids long. DNA of the CDR3: TGTGCCAGCAGCTCGGCTCCGAACCTTTACAATGAGCAGTTCTTC. Translation: CASSSAPNLYNEQFF.

The V and J genes are TRBV11-2 and TRBJ2-5; 7 bases fit TRBD1. CDR1 is SGHAT and CDR2 is FQNNGV in the germline V gene. This CDR3 region has 14 residues. V lost 3 bases, J lost 3 bases, and 4 bases stayed unmatched. The CDR3 protein is CASSLRTGKETQYF. CDR3 nucleotide sequence: TGTGCCAGCAGCTTGAGGACAGGCAAAGAGACCCAGTACTTC.

The chain couples TRBV5-1 to TRBJ2-2; no definite D call. Germline V gene sequence: CDR1 SGHRS, CDR2 YFSETQ. CDR3 length equals 15 residues. V was trimmed by 4 bases and J by 1 base, leaving 11 bases between them. Here the CDR3 reads CASSPVGRNTGELFF. CDR3 sequence (DNA): TGCGCCAGCAGCCCGGTTGGAAGGAACACCGGGGAGCTGTTTTTT.

The chain employs TRBV6-1 and TRBJ2-7; D perhaps matches TRBD1 (6 bases). The CDR3 is 14 amino acids. The V gene lost 7 bases and the J gene lost 2 bases, with 15 bases spanning the gap. Germline V gene data show CDR1 as MNHNS and CDR2 as SASEGT. In DNA, the CDR3 is TGTGCCAGCACTGAGGCAGGGGCCACCTACGAGCAGTACTTC. This sequence encodes CASTEAGATYEQYF.

The gene calls are TRBV5-1 and TRBJ1-3; D not resolved. This CDR3 region has 15 residues. Trimming pared 2 bases from V and 0 bases from J, leaving 9 bases between. In germline, CDR1 is SGHRS, CDR2 YFSETQ. For the CDR3, the DNA is TGCGCCAGCAGCTTCAGACCCGACTCTGGAAACACCATATATTTT. Its translation is CASSFRPDSGNTIYF.

The sample holds one count of this clone. This chain joins TRBV5-4 and TRBJ2-3; 12 nucleotides align to TRBD2. CDR1 is SGHNT and CDR2 is YYREEE in the germline V gene (reference sequence). The CDR3 length is 18 residues. Unmatched junction bases numbered 12, after V lost 2 bases and J lost 5 bases. CDR3 residues: CASSFGRLAGGIKDTQYF. The CDR3 DNA is TGTGCCAGCAGCTTCGGGAGGCTAGCGGGAGGGATTAAAGATACGCAGTATTTT.

J is TRBJ2-7 and V is TRBV28; 12 nucleotides agree with TRBD2. Trimming removed 8 bases from V and 4 bases from J; junction bases left unmatched: 9. Germline CDR1 and CDR2: MDHEN and SYDVKM. This CDR3 is 15 amino acids long. The CDR3 protein is CASGDTSGRIYEQYF. The CDR3 DNA sequence: TGTGCCAGCGGAGATACTAGCGGGAGGATTTACGAGCAGTACTTC. Full variable domain (outside the CDR3, taken from reference TRBV28 and TRBJ2-7): DVKVTQSSRYLVKRTGEKVFLECVQDMDHENMFWYRQDPGLGLRLIYFSYDVKMKEKGDIPEGYSVSREKKERFSLILESASTNQTSMYLCASGDTSGRIYEQYFGPGTRLTVT.

The chain combines TRBV7-2 with TRBJ2-1; D ambiguous. The CDR3 extends over 13 amino acids. Trimming removed 4 bases at V and 4 bases at J, with 8 bases between. The germline V gene encodes CDR1 SGHTA and CDR2 FQGNSA. CDR3 DNA: TGTGCCAGCAGCTCCCATTTTTACAATGAGCAGTTCTTC. Encoded protein: CASSSHFYNEQFF.

This chain connects TRBV5-1 to TRBJ2-1, with D maybe TRBD2 (5 bases). The germline V gene encodes CDR1 SGHRS and CDR2 YFSETQ. This CDR3 has 16 residues. V dropped 0 bases and J dropped 5 bases, with 15 bases sitting between them. CDR3: CASSLAEGASHNEQFF. In nucleotides, the CDR3 is TGCGCCAGCAGCTTGGCCGAGGGAGCCAGTCACAATGAGCAGTTCTTC.

This chain joins TRBV18 and TRBJ2-1, with TRBD1 identical over 10 bases. Germline V gene data show CDR1 as KGHSH and CDR2 as LQKENI. CDR3 length equals 17 residues. Trimming removed 3 bases from V and 7 bases from J; junction bases left unmatched: 12. The CDR3 DNA follows: TGTGCCAGCTCACCTGGGGTCGGGACAGGGGACACGAATGAGCAGTTCTTC. Translated: CASSPGVGTGDTNEQFF.

The genes are TRBV5-4 and TRBJ2-1; possible D gene TRBD1, 6 bases. Per germline, CDR1 SGHNT and CDR2 YYREEE (reference sequence). The CDR3 sequence is 13 residues long. The V end lost 4 bases, the J end lost 7 bases, and 12 bases lay between the germline ends. The chain's CDR3 is CASSPRGGNEQFF. The CDR3 region has the DNA TGTGCCAGCAGCCCCAGGGGTGGTAATGAGCAGTTCTTC.

This sequence joins TRBV29-1 and TRBJ2-6; D is unclear. CDR3 length: 15 residues. Germline loops: CDR1 SQVTM, CDR2 ANQGSEA. The V and J ends lost 6 bases and 0 bases respectively, with 12 bases between them. The CDR3 region is CSVEKVDSGANVLTF. CDR3 DNA sequence: TGCAGCGTGGAGAAAGTGGACTCTGGGGCCAACGTCCTGACTTTC.

The chain carries TRBV7-2 and TRBJ2-1, with D perhaps TRBD1 (6 bases). The CDR3 contains 15 residues. V was cut by 6 bases and J by 2 bases, with 14 bases left in between. The V gene's germline CDR1 is SGHTA and CDR2 FQGNSA. The CDR3 here is CASSRLGGTYNEQFF. CDR3 sequence (DNA): TGTGCCAGCAGTCGATTAGGGGGAACCTACAATGAGCAGTTCTTC. The whole variable domain, remainder taken from reference TRBV7-2 and TRBJ2-1, is GAGVSQSPSNKVTEKGKDVELRCDPISGHTALYWYRQSLGQGLEFLIYFQGNSAPDKSGLPSDRFSAERTGGSVSTLTIQRTQQEDSAVYLCASSRLGGTYNEQFFGPGTRLTVL.

As regards this clone: Other nucleotide sequences in the sample specify the same CDR3. The chain carries TRBV5-1 and TRBJ2-2; D gene unclear. Trimming pared 5 bases from V and 2 bases from J, leaving 4 bases between. This CDR3 is 12 amino acids long. CDR1 and CDR2 from the germline V gene are SGHRS and YFSETQ. The CDR3 DNA reads TGCGCCAGCAGTTCCAACACCGGGGAGCTGTTTTTT. Residues: CASSSNTGELFF.

The chain's CDR3 is CASSSTGGADGVYEKLFF. CDR3 sequence (DNA): TGTGCCAGCAGTTCTACTGGGGGGGCTGACGGTGTTTACGAAAAACTGTTTTTT. J is TRBJ1-4 and V is TRBV25-1; D possibly corresponds to TRBD1 (6 bases). CDR1 is MGHDK, CDR2 SYGVNS, per germline. V was clipped by 5 bases and J by 8 bases, with 27 bases between them. This CDR3 comprises 18 residues.

The V gene is TRBV5-1, the J gene TRBJ2-1; TRBD2 aligns across 8 bases. Trimming cost V 5 bases and J 5 bases; bases outside gene matches: 9. Germline loops: CDR1 SGHRS, CDR2 YFSETQ. The CDR3 sequence is 15 residues long. This CDR3 reads CASRTTSGYNNEQFF. DNA for the CDR3: TGCGCCAGCAGGACTACTAGCGGCTACAACAATGAGCAGTTCTTC.

V gene TRBV28 combines with J gene TRBJ1-3; D ambiguous. This CDR3 has 14 amino acids. Germline CDR1 is MDHEN and CDR2 is SYDVKM. V lost 8 bases to trimming and J lost 1 base, with 12 bases between them. CDR3 protein: CASGFEGSGNTIYF. The CDR3 DNA follows: TGTGCCAGCGGCTTTGAGGGATCTGGAAACACCATATATTTT. Looking up the rest from reference TRBV28 and TRBJ1-3 gives the full variable domain: DVKVTQSSRYLVKRTGEKVFLECVQDMDHENMFWYRQDPGLGLRLIYFSYDVKMKEKGDIPEGYSVSREKKERFSLILESASTNQTSMYLCASGFEGSGNTIYFGEGSWLTVV.

Here the CDR3 reads CASSIPGFGHQPQHF. The CDR3 DNA follows: TGTGCCAGTAGTATCCCAGGGTTTGGACATCAGCCCCAGCATTTT. J is TRBJ1-5 and V is TRBV19; perhaps TRBD1 as D (5 bases). The CDR3 totals 15 residues. The V end was cut by 3 bases, the J end by 5 bases, with 14 bases between. Germline CDR1 and CDR2: LNHDA and SQIVND (reference sequence).

The chain combines TRBV28 with TRBJ2-2; tentatively, D is TRBD1 or TRBD2 (5 bases each). Germline V gene sequence: CDR1 MDHEN, CDR2 SYDVKM. V gave up 3 bases and J gave up 1 base, with 9 bases separating them. This CDR3 is built from 15 residues. Here the CDR3 reads CASSFWDVNTGELFF. In DNA, the CDR3 is TGTGCCAGCAGTTTCTGGGACGTGAACACCGGGGAGCTGTTTTTT. Variable domain in full (rest from reference TRBV28 and TRBJ2-2): DVKVTQSSRYLVKRTGEKVFLECVQDMDHENMFWYRQDPGLGLRLIYFSYDVKMKEKGDIPEGYSVSREKKERFSLILESASTNQTSMYLCASSFWDVNTGELFFGEGSRLTVL.

The chain recombines TRBV5-1 with TRBJ1-2, with no clear D. V was pared by 4 bases and J by 5 bases, with 21 bases between. Germline CDR1 and CDR2: SGHRS and YFSETQ. This CDR3 comprises 16 residues. The CDR3 loop is CASSPDLSIRPYGYTF. The CDR3 DNA reads as TGCGCCAGCAGCCCCGACCTCTCGATTCGCCCATATGGCTACACCTTC.